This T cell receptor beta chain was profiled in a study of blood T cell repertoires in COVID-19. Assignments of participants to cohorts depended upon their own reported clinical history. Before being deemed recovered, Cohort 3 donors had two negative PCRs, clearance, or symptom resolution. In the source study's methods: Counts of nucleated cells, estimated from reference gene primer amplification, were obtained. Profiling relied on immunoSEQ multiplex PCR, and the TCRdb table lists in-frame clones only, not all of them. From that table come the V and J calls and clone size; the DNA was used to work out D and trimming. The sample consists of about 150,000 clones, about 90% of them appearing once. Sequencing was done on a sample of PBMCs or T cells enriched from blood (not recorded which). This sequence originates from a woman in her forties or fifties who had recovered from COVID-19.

CDR3 protein: CASSLGRREAFF. CDR3 in DNA: TGTGCCAGCAGTCTGGGGAGGCGTGAAGCTTTCTTT. V is TRBV28 and J is TRBJ1-1; D uncertain. Looked up from germline, CDR1 is MDHEN and CDR2 is SYDVKM. This CDR3 is 12 amino acids long. Trimming left V 5 bases short and J 7 bases short, with 11 bases between.